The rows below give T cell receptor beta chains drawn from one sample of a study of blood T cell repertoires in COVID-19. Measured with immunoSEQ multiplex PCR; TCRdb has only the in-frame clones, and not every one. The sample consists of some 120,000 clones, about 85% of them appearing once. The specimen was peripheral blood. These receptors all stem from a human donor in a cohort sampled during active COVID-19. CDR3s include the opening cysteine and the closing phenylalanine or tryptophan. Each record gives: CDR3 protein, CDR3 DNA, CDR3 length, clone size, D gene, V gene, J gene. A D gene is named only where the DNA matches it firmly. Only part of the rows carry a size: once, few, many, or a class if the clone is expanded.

CDR3aa: CASRQGKNEKLFF
CDR3nt: TGTGCCAGCAGACAGGGCAAGAATGAAAAACTGTTTTTT
len: 13
abundance: .
d_gene: TRBD1
v_gene: TRBV19
j_gene: TRBJ1-4

CDR3aa: CASSLGAGALETQYF
CDR3nt: TGTGCCAGCAGCTTAGGGGCGGGAGCCCTGGAGACCCAGTACTTC
len: 15
abundance: .
d_gene: TRBD2
v_gene: TRBV7-6
j_gene: TRBJ2-5

CDR3aa: CASSVSGGLQETQYF
CDR3nt: TGCGCCAGCAGCGTTAGCGGGGGGCTCCAAGAGACCCAGTACTTC
len: 15
abundance: .
d_gene: TRBD2
v_gene: TRBV5-1
j_gene: TRBJ2-5

CDR3aa: CASDLGGDTEAFF
CDR3nt: TGTGCCAGTGATTTAGGCGGGGACACTGAAGCTTTCTTT
len: 13
abundance: .
d_gene: .
v_gene: TRBV19
j_gene: TRBJ1-1

CDR3aa: CASSQEGSNTEAFF
CDR3nt: TGCGCCAGCAGCCAAGAGGGCTCGAACACTGAAGCTTTCTTT
len: 14
abundance: few
d_gene: .
v_gene: TRBV4-3
j_gene: TRBJ1-1

CDR3aa: CASSSGQYYGYTF
CDR3nt: TGTGCCAGCAGCTCGGGACAGTACTATGGCTACACCTTC
len: 13
abundance: .
d_gene: TRBD1
v_gene: TRBV5-4
j_gene: TRBJ1-2

CDR3aa: CASSLGGGLADTNNEQFF
CDR3nt: TGTGCCAGCAGCTTAGGGGGGGGACTAGCGGACACAAACAATGAGCAGTTCTTC
len: 18
abundance: .
d_gene: TRBD2
v_gene: TRBV7-2
j_gene: TRBJ2-1

CDR3aa: CASSLFSQGVGYGYTF
CDR3nt: TGTGCCAGCAGCTTATTTTCACAGGGGGTCGGCTATGGCTACACCTTC
len: 16
abundance: .
d_gene: TRBD1
v_gene: TRBV11-2
j_gene: TRBJ1-2

CDR3aa: CASSLGTGGIGGYTF
CDR3nt: TGTGCCAGCAGCTTGGGCACAGGGGGTATAGGGGGCTACACCTTC
len: 15
abundance: .
d_gene: TRBD1
v_gene: TRBV5-4
j_gene: TRBJ1-2

CDR3aa: CASSQTPGPYRGDTQYF
CDR3nt: TGCGCCAGCAGCCAAACCCCGGGCCCTTATAGGGGGGATACGCAGTATTTT
len: 17
abundance: few
d_gene: .
v_gene: TRBV4-3
j_gene: TRBJ2-3

CDR3aa: CASSLAGGFNEKLFF
CDR3nt: TGTGCCAGCAGCCTAGCAGGGGGCTTTAATGAAAAACTGTTTTTT
len: 15
abundance: .
d_gene: TRBD1
v_gene: TRBV7-3
j_gene: TRBJ1-4

CDR3aa: CASSLGLTGRWNTEAFF
CDR3nt: TGTGCCAGCAGCTTGGGGCTGACAGGGCGATGGAACACTGAAGCTTTCTTT
len: 17
abundance: .
d_gene: TRBD1
v_gene: TRBV5-6
j_gene: TRBJ1-1

CDR3aa: CAWRKTSGGINTGELFF
CDR3nt: TGTGCCTGGAGGAAGACTAGCGGGGGGATTAACACCGGGGAGCTGTTTTTT
len: 17
abundance: .
d_gene: TRBD2
v_gene: TRBV30
j_gene: TRBJ2-2

CDR3aa: CASSSTGGHAFF
CDR3nt: TGTGCCAGCAGTTCTACAGGGGGGCACGCTTTCTTT
len: 12
abundance: .
d_gene: TRBD1
v_gene: TRBV12-3/TRBV12-4
j_gene: TRBJ1-1

CDR3aa: CASSLSTSAELFF
CDR3nt: TGTGCCAGCAGCTTATCGACTTCCGCGGAGCTGTTTTTT
len: 13
abundance: .
d_gene: .
v_gene: TRBV7-9
j_gene: TRBJ2-2

CDR3aa: CASSPTPGGGSKLFF
CDR3nt: TGTGCCAGCAGCCCTACCCCGGGAGGGGGCAGTAAACTGTTTTTT
len: 15
abundance: .
d_gene: TRBD1
v_gene: TRBV3-1/TRBV3-2
j_gene: TRBJ1-4

CDR3aa: CASSSGAPGGYSPLHF
CDR3nt: TGTGCCAGCAGTTCCGGCGCGCCGGGGGGTTATTCACCCCTCCACTTT
len: 16
abundance: .
d_gene: .
v_gene: TRBV27
j_gene: TRBJ1-6

CDR3aa: CASSMGRGGRDTQYF
CDR3nt: TGTGCCAGTAGTATGGGCCGGGGGGGCCGAGATACGCAGTATTTT
len: 15
abundance: .
d_gene: TRBD2
v_gene: TRBV19
j_gene: TRBJ2-3

CDR3aa: CASSLGLRGSTDTQYF
CDR3nt: TGTGCCAGCAGCTTAGGTTTGCGGGGGAGCACAGATACGCAGTATTTT
len: 16
abundance: once
d_gene: TRBD2
v_gene: TRBV5-4
j_gene: TRBJ2-3

CDR3aa: CASSPFAGPGELFF
CDR3nt: TGTGCCAGCTCACCCTTCGCAGGGCCTGGGGAGCTGTTTTTT
len: 14
abundance: .
d_gene: .
v_gene: TRBV18
j_gene: TRBJ2-2

CDR3aa: CASSFRDSRVDTQYF
CDR3nt: TGTGCCAGCAGTTTCCGGGACAGCCGCGTAGATACGCAGTATTTT
len: 15
abundance: .
d_gene: TRBD1
v_gene: TRBV6-5
j_gene: TRBJ2-3

CDR3aa: CASSIRGIGETQYF
CDR3nt: TGTGCCAGTAGTATTCGAGGAATCGGAGAGACCCAGTACTTC
len: 14
abundance: once
d_gene: .
v_gene: TRBV19
j_gene: TRBJ2-5

CDR3aa: CASSKVGRTSSGNTIYF
CDR3nt: TGTGCCAGCAGCAAGGTGGGGCGGACTAGCTCTGGAAACACCATATATTTT
len: 17
abundance: .
d_gene: .
v_gene: TRBV5-6
j_gene: TRBJ1-3

CDR3aa: CASSRNWEDTQYF
CDR3nt: TGCGCCAGCAGCCGCAACTGGGAGGATACGCAGTATTTT
len: 13
abundance: .
d_gene: .
v_gene: TRBV4-3
j_gene: TRBJ2-3

CDR3aa: CASSQEEPENTEAFF
CDR3nt: TGTGCCAGCAGCCAAGAAGAACCAGAGAACACTGAAGCTTTCTTT
len: 15
abundance: .
d_gene: .
v_gene: TRBV3-1/TRBV3-2
j_gene: TRBJ1-1